This T cell receptor beta chain is drawn from a study of breast tumors, draining lymph nodes, adjacent tissues. Findings of the study overall: Tumor TCR diversity was below lymph nodes but above nontumor tissue. Data only fit, rather than demonstrated, lymph node origin of most tumor T cells.

On this clonotype itself: No antigen is known for it.

V lost 3 bases and J lost 7; bases outside the gene matches: 14. Germline assignment: CDR1 SGHVS and CDR2 FQNEAQ. The CDR3 extends over 16 amino acids. Axillary draining lymph nodes of breast cancer patients supplied the node samples. TCRdb called the multiplex PCR reads again in MiXCR, with one record for every CDR3 protein. The sample lists fewer than 90,000 distinct CDR3 sequences, around 28% seen once, with over 8% in the top ten. This clonotype was sampled from a female donor with breast cancer. Some clones in this sample may be carry-over from other donors' samples. Specimen: axillary lymph node tissue. V gene TRBV7-8 combines with J gene TRBJ1-2; 7 bases are shared with TRBD1. CDR3 bases: TGTGCCAGCAGCTTCGGGACAGCATCTCGGATCGGTGGCTACACCTTC. As protein: CASSFGTASRIGGYTF.